A single sample gave rise to the 16 T cell receptor beta chains below, sequenced in a study of T cells after yellow fever vaccination. Each CDR3 protein gets one entry after TCRdb re-called the 5' RACE reads with MiXCR. The profile shows roughly 300,000 distinct CDR3 sequences, about 7.8% of them singletons. Sample: PBMCs, taken about 49 days after the first yellow fever vaccination. All receptors come from a man aged 18 to 29 who received the YFV17D yellow fever vaccine.

The rearrangement uses TRBV6-1 and TRBJ2-2; 8 bases are shared with TRBD1. V trimming: 3 bases; J trimming: 3 bases; junction bases outside the gene matches: 3. The CDR3 has 15 residues. Germline V gene sequence: CDR1 MNHNS, CDR2 SASEGT. Here the CDR3 reads CASSDRGPDTGELFF. The CDR3 nucleotides read TGTGCCAGCAGTGACAGGGGGCCCGACACCGGGGAGCTGTTTTTT.

In this sample, this clonotype turned up a few times. The chain joins TRBV4-1 to TRBJ1-1; 8 nucleotides align to TRBD1. The germline V gene encodes CDR1 MGHRA and CDR2 YSYEKL. This CDR3 comprises 16 residues. V shed 1 base and J 5 bases; nucleotides not matched to a gene: 9. DNA of the CDR3: TGCGCCAGCAGCCAAGGTCAGGGGGCATGGGGGACTGAAGCTTTCTTT. This translates into CASSQGQGAWGTEAFF.

The chain links TRBV4-3 to TRBJ2-6; 7 nucleotides agree with TRBD1. Unmatched junction bases numbered 5, after V lost 3 bases and J lost 0 bases. CDR3 length: 17 residues. Per the germline V gene, CDR1 is LGHNA and CDR2 is YSLEER. The CDR3 protein is CASSQGQFFSGANVLTF. Here the CDR3 DNA reads TGCGCCAGCAGCCAGGGACAGTTCTTCTCTGGGGCCAACGTCCTGACTTTC.

The chain carries TRBV7-6 and TRBJ1-3; D uncertain. Germline assignment: CDR1 SGHVS and CDR2 FNYEAQ. There are 13 residues in the CDR3. V lost 8 bases to trimming and J lost 0 bases, with 8 bases between them. CDR3 nucleotides: TGTGCCAGCGGCCCGACCTCTGGAAACACCATATATTTT. This encodes CASGPTSGNTIYF.

The chain joins TRBV5-1 to TRBJ2-2; the D gene is possibly TRBD1 (8 bases). The V end was cut by 0 bases, the J end by 6 bases, with 12 bases between. The germline V gene encodes CDR1 SGHRS and CDR2 YFSETQ. The CDR3 totals 15 residues. The CDR3 region has the DNA TGCGCCAGCAGCTTGGACAGGGGGGGAGCCGGGGAGCTGTTTTTT. It translates to CASSLDRGGAGELFF.

This clonotype was counted many times. The V and J genes are TRBV20-1 and TRBJ2-7; D perhaps matches TRBD1 (5 bases). V shed 5 bases and J shed 4 bases, with 9 bases lying between them. The CDR3 totals 11 residues. In germline, CDR1 is DFQATT, CDR2 SNEGSKA (reference sequence). The CDR3 DNA reads as TGCAGTGCTTGGGCAGGGTACGAGCAGTACTTC. The encoded protein is CSAWAGYEQYF.

V usage is TRBV7-2 and J usage is TRBJ2-7, with a possible D match to TRBD2 (5 bases). Looked up from germline, CDR1 is SGHTA and CDR2 is FQGNSA. The CDR3 extends over 15 amino acids. With 3 bases removed from V and 1 base from J, the gap between germline ends came to 13 bases. The CDR3 sequence: CASSFSGVTSYEQYF. DNA of the CDR3: TGTGCCAGCAGCTTTTCCGGGGTGACATCCTACGAGCAGTACTTC. The entire variable domain, with the rest obtained from reference TRBV7-2 and TRBJ2-7, is as follows: GAGVSQSPSNKVTEKGKDVELRCDPISGHTALYWYRQSLGQGLEFLIYFQGNSAPDKSGLPSDRFSAERTGGSVSTLTIQRTQQEDSAVYLCASSFSGVTSYEQYFGPGTRLTVT.

The V gene is TRBV20-1, the J gene TRBJ2-3, with D uncertain. Germline lookup yields CDR1 DFQATT and CDR2 SNEGSKA (reference sequence). The length of the CDR3 is 17 residues. With 0 bases removed from V and 6 bases from J, the gap between germline ends came to 22 bases. The CDR3 protein is CSARDVSLTPGRDTQYF. The CDR3 nucleotides are TGCAGTGCTAGAGATGTTAGCTTGACCCCCGGTAGGGATACGCAGTATTTT.

This clonotype was counted at least ten times. This rearrangement joins TRBV7-6 to TRBJ1-2; no firm D call. Trimming removed 5 bases from V and 5 bases from J, with 12 bases in between. This CDR3 has 13 amino acids. Germline values: CDR1 SGHVS, CDR2 FNYEAQ. The CDR3 sequence: CASSPRSGYGYTF. CDR3 sequence (DNA): TGTGCCAGCAGCCCAAGATCGGGGTATGGCTACACCTTC.

In this sample, this clonotype turned up a few times. The chain employs TRBV5-1 and TRBJ2-3; 14 nucleotides match TRBD2. V dropped 5 bases and J dropped 2; count of bases not matched to a gene: 10. CDR3 length: 18 amino acids. Germline V CDR1 and CDR2: SGHRS, YFSETQ. This CDR3 is CASRFLTSGGAHTDTQYF. The CDR3 nucleotides are TGCGCCAGCAGATTTCTGACTAGCGGGGGGGCGCACACAGATACGCAGTATTTT.

J is TRBJ1-4 and V is TRBV7-2; D gene unclear. Trimming cost V 4 bases and J 7 bases, with 16 bases left between them. Germline CDR1 and CDR2: SGHTA and FQGNSA. CDR3 length: 15 amino acids. The CDR3 loop reads CASSSLTDHGEKLFF. CDR3 sequence (DNA): TGTGCCAGCAGCTCTCTTACGGACCACGGTGAAAAACTGTTTTTT. The full variable domain, completed using reference TRBV7-2 and TRBJ1-4, is GAGVSQSPSNKVTEKGKDVELRCDPISGHTALYWYRQSLGQGLEFLIYFQGNSAPDKSGLPSDRFSAERTGGSVSTLTIQRTQQEDSAVYLCASSSLTDHGEKLFFGSGTQLSVL.

This clonotype was found many times. The chain couples TRBV7-2 to TRBJ1-1; tentatively, D is TRBD1 (6 bases). This CDR3 region has 14 residues. V was clipped by 3 bases and J by 2 bases, with 10 bases between them. From germline, CDR1 is SGHTA and CDR2 FQGNSA. CDR3 amino acids: CASSFSGTNTEAFF. The DNA of the CDR3 is TGTGCCAGCAGCTTCTCCGGGACAAACACTGAAGCTTTCTTT.

CDR3: CSVVGQNSPLHF. In nucleotides, the CDR3 is TGCAGTGTCGTGGGGCAGAATTCACCCCTCCACTTT. The chain carries TRBV20-1 and TRBJ1-6, with D maybe TRBD1 (5 bases). The CDR3 has 12 amino acids. Trimming took off 7 bases at V and 7 bases at J, with 11 bases between the two ends. The V gene's germline CDR1 is DFQATT and CDR2 SNEGSKA (reference sequence).

This clonotype was found many times. The V call is TRBV20-1, the J call TRBJ2-7; TRBD1 might be the D (5 bases). The germline V and J ends were trimmed by 6 bases and 2 bases, with 17 bases remaining between them. The germline gives CDR1 DFQATT, CDR2 SNEGSKA (reference sequence). This CDR3 region has 14 residues. The CDR3 spells CSAVFRGNTYEQYF. CDR3 DNA: TGCAGTGCCGTCTTTAGGGGCAACACCTACGAGCAGTACTTC.

The table lists this clonotype with a few counts. The V gene is TRBV28, the J gene TRBJ2-2; TRBD1 matches 10 bases. The CDR3 length is 17 residues. Germline values: CDR1 MDHEN, CDR2 SYDVKM. Germline trimming cut 4 bases from V and 5 bases from J; bases unmatched to any gene: 10. The CDR3 protein is CASSSLRDRGLTGELFF. The CDR3 DNA follows: TGTGCCAGCAGTTCCCTCCGGGACAGGGGATTGACCGGGGAGCTGTTTTTT. Supplemented by reference TRBV28 and TRBJ2-2, the full variable domain reads DVKVTQSSRYLVKRTGEKVFLECVQDMDHENMFWYRQDPGLGLRLIYFSYDVKMKEKGDIPEGYSVSREKKERFSLILESASTNQTSMYLCASSSLRDRGLTGELFFGEGSRLTVL.

This chain connects TRBV12-3 or TRBV12-4 to TRBJ1-6; D is undetermined. CDR3 size: 15 residues. The V gene lost 1 base and the J gene lost 10 bases, with 14 bases spanning the gap. This CDR3 reads CASSLGSSWGSPLHF. As DNA, the CDR3 is TGTGCCAGCAGTTTAGGGAGCTCTTGGGGATCACCCCTCCACTTT.